Reported below is one TCR beta chain. Under the authors' procedure: Cell counts per sample came from amplifying reference gene primers. Clones were read by immunoSEQ multiplex PCR, and TCRdb kept only the in-frame ones, dropping some. The DNA was the basis for D and trimming; V, J and clone size are from that table. The sample holds approximately 280,000 clones, about 90% seen once. The entry originates in a study of blood T cell repertoires in COVID-19. The overall study: Specimens from acute and convalescent COVID-19 originated in the United States, Italy and Spain. PBMCs, B-cell-depleted T cells, or T cells provided the cDNA or gDNA that made up the material.

The trim removed 1 base at V and 3 bases at J, leaving 2 bases unmatched. Germline loops: CDR1 SGHTA, CDR2 FQGTGA. CDR3 length: 15 residues. Specimen: peripheral blood. The source is a woman aged 25 to 39 who had recovered from COVID-19. The rearrangement joins TRBV7-3 to TRBJ2-2; 7 bases map to TRBD1. This chain's CDR3 is CASSLRQGDTGELFF. CDR3 in DNA: TGTGCCAGCAGCTTAAGACAGGGTGACACCGGGGAGCTGTTTTTT.